Following are 19 T cell receptor beta chains from one sample sequenced in a study of cytomegalovirus exposure and HLA in healthy donors. 60 Vbeta and 13 Jbeta primers were used in PCR. Assay used: immunoSEQ multiplex PCR; TCRdb lists only in-frame clones, some missing. The sample includes 80,000 or so clones, 75% of them seen just once. Sequenced input: PBMCs. The receptors come from a woman in her thirties or forties in good health and CMV-seronegative.

This sequence joins TRBV7-2 and TRBJ2-7, with D maybe TRBD2 (6 bases). Germline CDR1 is SGHTA and CDR2 is FQGNSA. With 0 bases removed from V and 7 bases from J, the gap between germline ends came to 10 bases. The length of the CDR3 is 13 residues. The CDR3 loop is CASSLAVAGEQYF. The CDR3 nucleotides are TGTGCCAGCAGCTTAGCGGTGGCGGGAGAGCAGTACTTC.

The chain has TRBV2 and TRBJ2-1; 8 nucleotides agree with TRBD1. This CDR3 is built from 15 residues. V trimming: 7 bases; J trimming: 3 bases; junction bases outside the gene matches: 8. Per the germline V gene, CDR1 is SNHLY and CDR2 is FYNNEI. The chain's CDR3 is CASKQTGESYNEQFF. The DNA of the CDR3 is TGTGCCAGCAAACAGACAGGGGAGAGCTACAATGAGCAGTTCTTC.

This clone was recorded a few times. The gene calls are TRBV25-1 and TRBJ1-1; D remains unclear. The CDR3 extends over 13 amino acids. Per the germline V gene, CDR1 is MGHDK and CDR2 is SYGVNS. The V and J ends lost 4 bases and 5 bases respectively, with 11 bases between them. In DNA form, the CDR3 reads TGTGCCAGCAGTGGGGTGTGGGAGACTGAAGCTTTCTTT. Its translation is CASSGVWETEAFF.

This chain connects TRBV25-1 to TRBJ2-2; 7 positions agree with TRBD2. The CDR3 spans 14 residues. After removal of 4 bases from V and 3 bases from J, the junction contained 2 bases not matched to a gene. The germline gives CDR1 MGHDK, CDR2 SYGVNS. The CDR3 DNA follows: TGTGCCAGCAGTGCGCGGGGGTACACCGGGGAGCTGTTTTTT. It is translated as CASSARGYTGELFF.

The CDR3 loop is CASSQVDRGFPGELFF. CDR3 nucleotide sequence: TGTGCCAGCAGTCAGGTGGACAGGGGGTTTCCCGGGGAGCTGTTTTTT. The V call is TRBV28, the J call TRBJ2-2, with 10 bases fitting TRBD1. With 5 bases clipped from V and 6 bases from J, the junction kept 9 bases outside the gene matches. CDR1 is MDHEN, CDR2 SYDVKM, per germline. CDR3 length: 16 amino acids.

The J gene is TRBJ1-2, the V gene TRBV20-1, with a tentative D call TRBD1 (5 bases). Germline CDR1 DFQATT, CDR2 SNEGSKA (reference sequence). This CDR3 comprises 11 residues. V was shortened by 1 base and J by 7 bases, with 7 bases between the two germline ends. For the CDR3, the DNA is TGCAGTGCTAGAGGGCAGGGTGGCTACACCTTC. It translates to CSARGQGGYTF.

The chain recombines TRBV11-2 with TRBJ2-7, with 9 nucleotides matching TRBD1. Germline CDR1 SGHAT, CDR2 FQNNGV. V lost 3 bases to trimming and J lost 4 bases; unmatched junction nucleotides: 7. This CDR3 region has 15 residues. The CDR3 DNA is TGTGCCAGCAGCTTTAACCGGGACAGGGAATACGAGCAGTACTTC. Its protein is CASSFNRDREYEQYF.

The J gene is TRBJ2-5, the V gene TRBV15; 7 nucleotides match TRBD2. V lost 0 bases to trimming and J lost 5 bases; unmatched junction nucleotides: 12. The CDR3 sequence is 17 residues long. Looked up from germline, CDR1 is LNHNV and CDR2 is YYDKDF (reference sequence). CDR3 in DNA: TGTGCCACCAGCAGAGAGCGACTAGCAATTAGATCGGAGACCCAGTACTTC. Translating gives CATSRERLAIRSETQYF.

The rearrangement joins TRBV7-3 to TRBJ2-7; TRBD1 matches 8 bases. From germline, CDR1 is SGHTA and CDR2 FQGTGA. The CDR3 sequence is 15 residues long. Trimming cost V 2 bases and J 6 bases; bases outside gene matches: 9. The CDR3 region is CASSLAGGGGSEQYF. The CDR3 region has the DNA TGTGCCAGCAGCTTAGCAGGGGGCGGAGGGAGCGAGCAGTACTTC.

The CDR3: CASSSGTQYEKLFF. CDR3 DNA: TGCGCCAGCAGCTCCGGGACTCAATATGAAAAACTGTTTTTT. The rearrangement uses TRBV5-1 and TRBJ1-4; maybe TRBD1 (5 bases). Germline values: CDR1 SGHRS, CDR2 YFSETQ. The CDR3 length is 14 residues. Trimming stripped 3 bases from V and 6 bases from J, with 12 bases between.

This sequence joins TRBV19 and TRBJ1-2; D not resolved. The CDR3 is 14 amino acids. V was shortened by 6 bases and J by 4 bases, with 15 bases between the two germline ends. Germline V gene sequence: CDR1 LNHDA, CDR2 SQIVND (reference sequence). The CDR3 sequence is CASRSFGRPYGYTF. CDR3 sequence (DNA): TGTGCCAGTAGAAGCTTCGGGAGACCCTATGGCTACACCTTC.

This clone has a handful of counts. The rearrangement joins TRBV7-3 to TRBJ2-3; TRBD2 aligns across 9 bases. Looked up from germline, CDR1 is SGHTA and CDR2 is FQGTGA. The length of the CDR3 is 13 residues. Trimming took 6 bases from V and 6 from J; bases not matched to a gene: 4. The CDR3 loop is CASSSAGGDTQYF. CDR3 DNA sequence: TGTGCCAGCAGTTCGGCGGGAGGGGATACGCAGTATTTT.

This chain uses TRBV7-2 with TRBJ2-3, with a tentative D call TRBD2 (6 bases). Trimming stripped 7 bases from V and 2 bases from J, with 13 bases between. This CDR3 has 14 residues. The germline gives CDR1 SGHTA, CDR2 FQGNSA. The CDR3 region has the DNA TGTGCCAGCACTCTCGGAGGGTACACAGATACGCAGTATTTT. It is translated as CASTLGGYTDTQYF. Full variable domain (remainder filled in from reference TRBV7-2 and TRBJ2-3): GAGVSQSPSNKVTEKGKDVELRCDPISGHTALYWYRQSLGQGLEFLIYFQGNSAPDKSGLPSDRFSAERTGGSVSTLTIQRTQQEDSAVYLCASTLGGYTDTQYFGPGTRLTVL.

The gene calls are TRBV18 and TRBJ1-1, with D perhaps TRBD1 (5 bases). The CDR3 is 15 amino acids. Germline V gene lookup returns CDR1 KGHSH and CDR2 LQKENI. V was clipped by 4 bases and J by 3 bases, with 15 bases between them. The CDR3 bases are TGTGCCAGCTCACTATCCCAGGGAGGCGACACTGAAGCTTTCTTT. As protein: CASSLSQGGDTEAFF.

This chain connects TRBV6-1 to TRBJ1-1, with 8 positions matching TRBD1. The CDR3 runs 13 residues. The trim removed 7 bases at V and 11 bases at J, leaving 12 bases unmatched. CDR1 is MNHNS and CDR2 is SASEGT in the germline V gene. CDR3: CASIMTGDLFAFF. CDR3 nucleotides: TGTGCCAGCATTATGACAGGGGATCTCTTCGCTTTCTTT.

The table lists this clone with a few counts. The J gene is TRBJ1-2, the V gene TRBV7-9; 8 bases match TRBD1. This CDR3 is built from 16 residues. Trimming at V came to 5 bases and at J to 4 bases, leaving 12 bases not matched to a gene. Looked up from germline, CDR1 is SEHNR and CDR2 is FQNEAQ (reference sequence). The CDR3 DNA reads TGTGCCAGCAGCCCTTGGACAGGGACGAGCCCCTATGGCTACACCTTC. This translates into CASSPWTGTSPYGYTF.

The rearrangement links TRBV5-4 to TRBJ1-1, with no clear D. Germline V gene data show CDR1 as SGHNT and CDR2 as YYREEE (reference sequence). This CDR3 comprises 15 residues. Trimming cost V 4 bases and J 1 base, with 14 bases left between them. The CDR3: CASSPGWVPNTEAFF. The CDR3 coding sequence is TGTGCCAGCAGCCCGGGGTGGGTACCGAACACTGAAGCTTTCTTT. Complete variable domain (other parts from reference TRBV5-4 and TRBJ1-1): ETGVTQSPTHLIKTRGQQVTLRCSSQSGHNTVSWYQQALGQGPQFIFQYYREEENGRGNFPPRFSGLQFPNYSSELNVNALELDDSALYLCASSPGWVPNTEAFFGQGTRLTVV.

V gene TRBV29-1 combines with J gene TRBJ2-7; D might be TRBD2 (5 bases). The germline V gene encodes CDR1 SQVTM and CDR2 ANQGSEA. The V and J ends lost 7 bases and 2 bases respectively, with 12 bases between them. This CDR3 spans 12 amino acids. Written as DNA, the CDR3 is TGCAGCGCGAGGGCTAGGGCCTACGAGCAGTACTTC. Its protein is CSARARAYEQYF.

The rearrangement joins TRBV28 to TRBJ2-1; the D gene is possibly TRBD2 (6 bases). Trimming took 6 bases from V and 9 from J, leaving 12 bases between them. This CDR3 is 12 amino acids long. Germline V gives CDR1 MDHEN, CDR2 SYDVKM. This chain's CDR3 is CASSPAGLEQFF. The CDR3 coding sequence is TGTGCCAGCAGCCCAGCGGGCCTTGAGCAGTTCTTC.